The rows below give T cell receptor beta chains drawn from one sample of a study of control samples from healthy donors and cancer patients. Repertoires were generated with immunoSEQ multiplex PCR, while TCRdb's copy carries only in-frame clones and drops some. The table has 85,000 to 120,000 clones, 92% seen once. Sequencing was performed on blood. These receptor sequences come from a woman between 18 and 29 years old in good health. CDR3s leave out the opening cysteine and the closing phenylalanine or tryptophan. Each record gives: clone size, V gene, J gene, CDR3 protein. Clone sizes are given selectively: once, few, many, or a class where the clone is expanded.

.,TRBV12-3/TRBV12-4,TRBJ2-7,ASSSGALTEQY
.,TRBV6-2/TRBV6-3,TRBJ2-1,ASSYPLTGNNEQF
.,TRBV7-2,TRBJ2-1,ASSLPPGQGIEQF
.,TRBV27,TRBJ2-2,ASSSLGTGGTGELF
.,TRBV7-8,TRBJ2-7,ASSLLRGNLRYLYEQY
.,TRBV7-2,TRBJ1-2,ASSLGPGPDYGYT
.,TRBV6-5,TRBJ1-6,ASSYGRDNSPLH
.,TRBV24-1,TRBJ2-2,ATSEWTGAGELF
.,TRBV6-5,TRBJ1-3,ATQGARGNTIY
once,TRBV19,TRBJ1-5,ASGDRRGQPQH
.,TRBV28,TRBJ2-7,ASNPAQASYEQY
.,TRBV28,TRBJ2-7,ASSSPDGGAMDEQY
once,TRBV7-9,TRBJ1-5,ASSLVGAQGQPQH
.,TRBV7-6,TRBJ1-1,ASSPRTFEDRGPTEAF
.,TRBV28,TRBJ2-2,ASSLYGNTGELF
.,TRBV10-1,TRBJ1-4,ASSDTTTGEGEKLF
.,TRBV5-1,TRBJ1-6,ASSSDRAGDSPLH
.,TRBV7-4,TRBJ2-1,ASSPRTGEPPYNEQF
.,TRBV6-5,TRBJ1-6,ASSRGQLVRPLH
.,TRBV28,TRBJ2-5,ASSFFDSLRQETQY
.,TRBV29-1,TRBJ1-1,SVAGGLEAF
few,TRBV30,TRBJ1-3,AWSIASGNTIY
.,TRBV6-2/TRBV6-3,TRBJ1-1,ASSNPGRWDRESEAF
.,TRBV5-1,TRBJ1-1,ASSLLGTVNTEAF
.,TRBV20-1,TRBJ1-1,SASLGGFWNTEAF
.,TRBV5-6,TRBJ1-5,ASSLQGRGNQPQH
.,TRBV28,TRBJ1-1,ATGQVEAF
.,TRBV27,TRBJ1-4,ASSLTENEKLF
.,TRBV5-6,TRBJ2-7,ASSLLLMREVPYEQY
.,TRBV27,TRBJ2-2,ASSLLTRSTRTGELF
.,TRBV30,TRBJ2-7,AWRGGPPYEQY
.,TRBV7-6,TRBJ1-3,ASSYRQGISGNTIY
.,TRBV7-2,TRBJ2-7,ASSPRTSGVGLREQY
.,TRBV11-3,TRBJ2-5,ASSLQRGLGETQY
few,TRBV27,TRBJ1-6,ASTPLVGSSPLH
.,TRBV30,TRBJ2-1,AWSVKGLNSYNEQF
.,TRBV6-1,TRBJ2-3,ASSVGLGGSTDTQY
.,TRBV5-1,TRBJ1-6,ASSLVLGDYNSPLH
.,TRBV6-5,TRBJ1-2,ASSQHTGIWGYT
.,TRBV7-8,TRBJ1-5,ASSLGGQRNQPQH
.,TRBV6-5,TRBJ2-1,ASSSPGQGWNEQF
.,TRBV5-4,TRBJ2-5,ASSFRSGPGQTQY
.,TRBV9,TRBJ2-1,ASSPGTGLSYNEQF
.,TRBV7-2,TRBJ2-7,ASSLMVSGRTPYEQY
.,TRBV7-3,TRBJ1-1,ASSLAGNEAF
.,TRBV29-1,TRBJ2-5,SEGGPLGETQY
.,TRBV5-1,TRBJ2-3,ASSLAAGGDTQY
.,TRBV11-3,TRBJ2-1,ASSFGLAASSYNEQF
.,TRBV4-3,TRBJ2-7,ASSQDRQDEQY
.,TRBV30,TRBJ1-2,AWSVGRRGYT
.,TRBV29-1,TRBJ1-1,SVGVGASEAF
.,TRBV3-1/TRBV3-2,TRBJ2-7,ASGQGPYEQY
.,TRBV3-1/TRBV3-2,TRBJ2-5,ASTFQAGETQY
.,TRBV4-3,TRBJ2-7,ASSQDWGEQY
.,TRBV5-1,TRBJ1-2,ASSADRGSSFYT
.,TRBV27,TRBJ2-1,ASSLGSGTRNEQF
.,TRBV27,TRBJ2-7,ASSPQPTGTVIAYEQY
.,TRBV30,TRBJ1-1,AGKRTGWGTEAF
.,TRBV3-1/TRBV3-2,TRBJ2-5,ASSQDYHLAGGYQETQY